This is a list of T cell receptor beta chains from one sample in a study of monozygotic twins with cystic fibrosis. Produced via immunoSEQ multiplex PCR; TCRdb's table is partial and in-frame only. The table has around 23,000 clones, approximately 90% seen once. Input material: blood. The receptors derive from a girl aged 2-10 years with cystic fibrosis. Each CDR3 is given with its conserved first and last residue. The order of the fields is J gene, V gene, D gene, clone size, CDR3 DNA, CDR3 protein. The D gene is left open where the match is weak. Clone size, where shown, is once, few, many, or a class for clones that have expanded.

>TRBJ2-5|TRBV4-1|-|-
TGCGCCAGCAGCCAAGATATGCACACGGAGACCCAGTACTTC
CASSQDMHTETQYF
>TRBJ2-5|TRBV7-2|TRBD2|-
TGTGCCAGCAGCTTAGCTAGCGGGGGTACACAAGAGACCCAGTACTTC
CASSLASGGTQETQYF
>TRBJ2-1|TRBV6-5|TRBD2|-
TGTGCCAGCAGTCCGACGGGGGGGACCTTCGCTGAGCAGTTCTTC
CASSPTGGTFAEQFF
>TRBJ1-5|TRBV27|-|-
TGTGCCAGCAGCGCGACGGGAGGCGGCGTCGGTCAGCCCCAGCATTTT
CASSATGGGVGQPQHF
>TRBJ1-2|TRBV10-3|TRBD1|-
TGTGCCATCAGTGCGGGACAGGAACTATGGCTCTATGGCTACACCTTC
CAISAGQELWLYGYTF
>TRBJ2-7|TRBV19|-|-
TGTGCCAGTAGTATAGGGTCCACCCATTACGAGCAGTACTTC
CASSIGSTHYEQYF
>TRBJ1-5|TRBV7-8|TRBD1|-
TGTGCCAGCAGCTTAGCGATTGAGGGGGCTGGACGTGAGCCCCAGCATTTT
CASSLAIEGAGREPQHF
>TRBJ2-1|TRBV7-9|TRBD1|-
TGTGCCAGCAGCTTCACCAGCCAAAGGGACAGGGTGGAATTCTTC
CASSFTSQRDRVEFF
>TRBJ1-4|TRBV6-5|TRBD1|-
TGTGCCAGCAGTGCACAGGGGTGGGGTGAAAAACTGTTTTTT
CASSAQGWGEKLFF
>TRBJ1-1|TRBV19|-|-
TGTGCCAGTAGTATTTTTACTCGGTCAGACCAAATGAACACTGAAGCTTTCTTT
CASSIFTRSDQMNTEAFF
>TRBJ2-3|TRBV6-5|TRBD1|-
TGTGCCAGCAGTCCCGGACAGGGTCTCACAGATACGCAGTATTTT
CASSPGQGLTDTQYF
>TRBJ1-1|TRBV2|-|-
TGTGCCAGCAGTGTGAGGGACACTGAAGCTTTCTTT
CASSVRDTEAFF
>TRBJ1-4|TRBV6-5|-|-
TGTGCCAGCAGCCCGGACAGTAACAATGAAAAACTGTTTTTT
CASSPDSNNEKLFF
>TRBJ2-6|TRBV2|TRBD1|-
TGTGCCAGCAGATTAGGACAGGTTATGTCTGGGGCCAACGTCCTGACTTTC
CASRLGQVMSGANVLTF
>TRBJ2-2|TRBV27|TRBD1|-
TGTGCCAGCAGGATAAACAGGGGGACCGGGGAGCTGTTTTTT
CASRINRGTGELFF
>TRBJ1-2|TRBV10-2|-|few
TGCGCCAGCAGTAGACAGGACCCCCATGGCTACACCTTC
CASSRQDPHGYTF
>TRBJ2-3|TRBV4-3|-|once
TGCGCCAGCAGCCACGGTTGGGCTGGCACAGATACGCAGTATTTT
CASSHGWAGTDTQYF
>TRBJ1-1|TRBV25-1|-|-
TGTGCCAGCAGTGAATCGCGCAGGGGTCGAAAGGTGACTGAAGCTTTCTTT
CASSESRRGRKVTEAFF
>TRBJ1-1|TRBV6-1|-|-
TGTGCCAGCAGTGAAGATTGGTTGAACACTGAAGCTTTCTTT
CASSEDWLNTEAFF
>TRBJ1-2|TRBV6-5|-|-
TGTGCCAGCAGTTCCGCAGGGACGGATCTCTACTATGGCTACACCTTC
CASSSAGTDLYYGYTF
>TRBJ2-3|TRBV5-1|TRBD1|once
TGCGCCAGCCAGCTCAGGGGGACAGGGGGCGCATCAGATACGCAGTATTTT
CASQLRGTGGASDTQYF
>TRBJ2-7|TRBV23-1|-|few
TGCGCCAGCAGTCAACTGACCTACTACGAGCAGTACTTC
CASSQLTYYEQYF
>TRBJ2-7|TRBV6-5|TRBD1|-
TGTGCCAGCAGTCCTTCCGGACAGGGAACCAACGAGCAGTACTTC
CASSPSGQGTNEQYF
>TRBJ1-1|TRBV5-6|TRBD1|-
TGTGCCAGCAGCTTGTTTATCGGGACAGGGATGACTGAAGCTTTCTTT
CASSLFIGTGMTEAFF
>TRBJ1-2|TRBV5-6|-|-
TGTGCCAGCAGCGCGGGAATGGGGGATAATGGCTACACCTTC
CASSAGMGDNGYTF
>TRBJ1-1|TRBV7-9|TRBD1|few
TGTGCCAGCAGCATACGACAGGGGGATAACACTGAAGCTTTCTTT
CASSIRQGDNTEAFF
>TRBJ1-2|TRBV18|-|once
TGTGCCAGCTCACTAAACCAGGGTAACTATGGCTACACCTTC
CASSLNQGNYGYTF
>TRBJ2-7|TRBV5-6|TRBD1|-
TGTGCCAGCAGCATGGGACAGGCTGCCTACGAGCAGTACTTC
CASSMGQAAYEQYF
>TRBJ2-7|TRBV4-2|TRBD2|few
TGTGCCAGCAGCCAAGATCGTGGACTAGCGGAGACCTACGAGCAGTACTTC
CASSQDRGLAETYEQYF
>TRBJ2-7|TRBV9|TRBD2|-
TGTGCCAGCAGCGTGGACTGGGGGGGCGAGCAGTACTTC
CASSVDWGGEQYF
>TRBJ2-7|TRBV5-1|TRBD2|-
TGCGCCAGCAGTGTAGCGGGGAACGAGCAGTACTTC
CASSVAGNEQYF
>TRBJ2-2|TRBV5-1|-|-
TGCGCCAGCAGCTTGGCCAGTCAGGCGTCCGGGGAGCTGTTTTTT
CASSLASQASGELFF
>TRBJ2-5|TRBV11-2|-|-
TGTGCCAGCAGCTTATCAGGGGTCATAGAGACCCAGTACTTC
CASSLSGVIETQYF
>TRBJ2-7|TRBV9|TRBD2|-
TGTGCCAGCAGCTCGGCGGGGGGGCCCGAGCAGTACTTC
CASSSAGGPEQYF
>TRBJ1-5|TRBV30|-|few
TGTGCCTGGAGTCGGGGCAGAGATCAGCCCCAGCATTTT
CAWSRGRDQPQHF
>TRBJ1-5|TRBV19|TRBD1|-
TGTGCCAGTAGTACCCCCTTCGGGACAGCGGGCAATCAGCCCCAGCATTTT
CASSTPFGTAGNQPQHF
>TRBJ2-7|TRBV5-6|TRBD1|-
TGTGCCAGCAGCTCCGGGACAGGGCACTACGAGCAGTACTTC
CASSSGTGHYEQYF
>TRBJ1-1|TRBV29-1|-|-
TGCAGCGTTGAAGATTTATTCCACACTGAAGCTTTCTTT
CSVEDLFHTEAFF